This T cell receptor beta chain was retrieved from a study of regulatory T cells in long-lasting Graves disease. According to the study, TCR beta libraries were built with iRepertoire HTBI primers and CDR3-region Arm-PCR. Via MiXCR, TCRdb re-called the multiplex PCR reads, giving one row per CDR3 protein. The data show 530,000 or so distinct CDR3 sequences, 16% seen once. Described time point: newly diagnosed GD, antithyroid drugs for less than 3 months. Making the TCR library involved RNA that had been extracted from PBMCs. Germline-derived CDR1 and CDR2 are DFQATT and SNEGSKA (reference sequence). The V gene lost 1 base and the J gene lost 0 bases, with 7 bases spanning the gap. The CDR3 is 14 residues long. The same specimen was also included in a second study, on T cells in Graves' hyperthyroidism and ophthalmopathy.

The receptor's source is a man between 18 and 35 years old with Graves disease. This chain connects TRBV20-1 to TRBJ1-5; TRBD1 might be the D (5 bases). Specimen: peripheral blood mononuclear cells (PBMCs), collected at new diagnosis, from a patient treated with antithyroid drugs. The CDR3 region is CSARAGDSNQPQHF. The CDR3 DNA follows: TGCAGTGCTAGAGCGGGGGATAGCAATCAGCCCCAGCATTTT.